The clone carrying this T cell receptor (beta chain) was picked up many times. What it binds is unknown. From roughly 10 ml of fresh peripheral blood, PBMCs were isolated. The data derive from a study of T cells in Graves' hyperthyroidism and ophthalmopathy. The study, taken as a whole, reports: Most thyroid clonotypes that were expanded above 0.001 also turned up in blood.

Amplified TCR beta CDR3 regions came from RNA transcripts. The HTBI primer set drove a first-round RT-PCR of the TCR CDR3. TCRdb reprocessed the multiplex PCR reads with MiXCR, giving one entry per CDR3 protein. The sample shows 550,000 to 650,000 distinct CDR3 sequences, approximately 14% of them seen only once. The V gene lost 6 bases and the J gene lost 6 bases, with 14 bases spanning the gap. Germline CDR1 is LGHDT and CDR2 is YNNKEL (reference sequence). CDR3 length: 14 amino acids. The chain couples TRBV3-1 to TRBJ2-2, with D perhaps assigned TRBD1 or TRBD2 (5 bases each). This sequence was found in a woman between 35 and 50 years old with Graves' hyperthyroidism. Sequencing was performed on blood. The CDR3, as DNA: TGTGCCAGCAGTCGACAGCGAGGGGCCGGGGAGCTGTTTTTT. It translates to CASSRQRGAGELFF.